Presented here are 27 T cell receptor beta chains from one specimen sequenced in a study of neoadjuvant anti-PD-1 for oral cavity cancer. Assay: immunoSEQ multiplex PCR; the TCRdb copy retains only in-frame clones and omits some. The table shows approximately 42,000 clones, with about three quarters occurring only once. As for time point: after neoadjuvant nivolumab, at surgical resection. Sequencing was performed on PBMCs, taken after nivolumab (anti-PD-1) treatment. The receptors originated from a person between 35 and 79 years old with oral cavity squamous cell carcinoma.

The gene calls are TRBV6-1 and TRBJ2-3; 8 bases fit TRBD2. CDR1 and CDR2 (germline): MNHNS, SASEGT. Trimming at V came to 3 bases and at J to 6 bases, leaving 11 bases not matched to a gene. The CDR3 totals 16 residues. The chain's CDR3 is CASSDRGLAQGDTQYF. The CDR3, as DNA: TGTGCCAGCAGTGATCGAGGACTAGCCCAAGGGGATACGCAGTATTTT.

This rearrangement joins TRBV9 to TRBJ2-3; 14 bases agree with TRBD2. Looked up from germline, CDR1 is SGDLS and CDR2 is YYNGEE. This CDR3 has 16 residues. The CDR3 region is CANSGTSGRWGDTQYF. The CDR3 region has the DNA TGTGCTAACTCCGGGACTAGCGGGAGATGGGGAGATACGCAGTATTTT.

This chain joins TRBV5-1 and TRBJ2-3; no clear D gene. There are 15 residues in the CDR3. Germline V gene sequence: CDR1 SGHRS, CDR2 YFSETQ. Trimming took 5 bases from V and 0 from J, leaving 13 bases between them. The CDR3 DNA reads as TGCGCCAGCAGGACGCTTCCCTCTAGCACAGATACGCAGTATTTT. This encodes CASRTLPSSTDTQYF.

This clone was picked up a small number of times. The genes are TRBV7-9 and TRBJ2-3; TRBD2 agrees at 8 bases. The CDR3 contains 16 residues. Trimming cost V 3 bases and J 3 bases; bases outside gene matches: 8. CDR1 is SEHNR and CDR2 is FQNEAQ in the germline V gene (reference sequence). CDR3 protein: CASSLQKRGRTDTQYF. For the CDR3, the DNA is TGTGCCAGCAGCTTGCAGAAGCGGGGGAGGACAGATACGCAGTATTTT.

This clone was recorded once. This rearrangement joins TRBV10-1 to TRBJ2-5; TRBD2 aligns across 11 bases. CDR3 size: 19 residues. Trimming removed 0 bases from V and 4 bases from J; junction bases left unmatched: 13. The germline CDR1 and CDR2 sequences are WNHNN and SYGVQD (reference sequence). This CDR3 is CASSESITSGGLGGETQYF. The CDR3 coding sequence is TGCGCCAGCAGTGAGTCGATCACTAGCGGGGGCCTTGGGGGAGAGACCCAGTACTTC.

The chain uses TRBV5-1 and TRBJ2-5; D possibly matches TRBD1 or TRBD2 (5 bases each). V was cut by 4 bases and J by 2 bases, with 21 bases left in between. The CDR3 is 17 residues long. Germline CDR1 is SGHRS and CDR2 is YFSETQ. In DNA, the CDR3 is TGCGCCAGCAGCCCCCGCCTGACCCGAGGGGTTCAAGAGACCCAGTACTTC. This encodes CASSPRLTRGVQETQYF.

The chain links TRBV7-9 to TRBJ1-2; possible D gene TRBD1, 6 bases. This CDR3 contains 12 residues. Germline assignment: CDR1 SEHNR and CDR2 FQNEAQ (reference sequence). V was trimmed by 6 bases and J by 4 bases, leaving 9 bases between them. The CDR3 protein is CASSRDIYGYTF. CDR3 bases: TGTGCCAGCAGTCGGGACATCTATGGCTACACCTTC. Full variable domain (remainder filled in from reference TRBV7-9 and TRBJ1-2): DTGVSQNPRHKITKRGQNVTFRCDPISEHNRLYWYRQTLGQGPEFLTYFQNEAQLEKSRLLSDRFSAERPKGSFSTLEIQRTEQGDSAMYLCASSRDIYGYTFGSGTRLTVV.

The chain recombines TRBV6-1 with TRBJ1-2; possible D gene TRBD1, 5 bases. Germline CDR1 MNHNS, CDR2 SASEGT. The CDR3 contains 17 residues. The V end was cut by 0 bases, the J end by 0 bases, with 14 bases between. CDR3 DNA sequence: TGTGCCAGCAGTGAAGCCGTTAGACAGCGTCCTAACTATGGCTACACCTTC. This translates into CASSEAVRQRPNYGYTF.

V usage is TRBV6-1 and J usage is TRBJ1-5, with D possibly being TRBD1 (5 bases). Germline lookup yields CDR1 MNHNS and CDR2 SASEGT. Trimming removed 6 bases at V and 7 bases at J, with 13 bases between. The CDR3 extends over 13 amino acids. Here the CDR3 reads CASRSDRIQPQHF. CDR3 in DNA: TGTGCCAGCAGAAGCGACAGAATACAGCCCCAGCATTTT.

The chain links TRBV5-5 to TRBJ1-5; D is perhaps TRBD1 (5 bases). Deletions cut 2 bases from V and 2 bases from J, with 17 bases between. This CDR3 spans 17 amino acids. Germline CDR1 SGHKS, CDR2 YYEKEE (reference sequence). This CDR3 reads CASSFYSVRGRNQPQHF. The CDR3 DNA reads as TGTGCCAGCAGCTTTTACTCGGTTAGGGGACGCAATCAGCCCCAGCATTTT.

Of note for this clone: Other DNA variants within this sample encode the same CDR3. V and J are TRBV6-1 and TRBJ1-2; 7 nucleotides match TRBD1. The CDR3 consists of 13 residues. Unmatched junction bases numbered 2, after V lost 5 bases and J lost 2 bases. In germline, CDR1 is MNHNS, CDR2 SASEGT. CDR3 sequence (DNA): TGTGCCAGCAGTCAGACAGGGAACTATGGCTACACCTTC. Translation gives CASSQTGNYGYTF.

V is TRBV5-1 and J is TRBJ2-7; D is possibly TRBD1 (5 bases). Germline CDR1 and CDR2: SGHRS and YFSETQ. The CDR3 is made up of 14 amino acids. Trimming took off 4 bases at V and 2 bases at J, with 13 bases between the two ends. The CDR3 DNA is TGCGCCAGCAGCAGGCAGGGTGAAGCCTACGAGCAGTACTTC. The encoded protein is CASSRQGEAYEQYF.

This clone was detected once. This rearrangement joins TRBV6-5 to TRBJ1-1; tentative D call: TRBD1 (5 bases). The CDR3 contains 14 residues. V gave up 2 bases and J gave up 4 bases, with 11 bases separating them. Germline CDR1 is MNHEY and CDR2 is SVGAGI. The CDR3: CASSYGAKGTEAFF. DNA for the CDR3: TGTGCCAGCAGTTACGGGGCTAAGGGCACTGAAGCTTTCTTT.

The DNA of the CDR3 is TGTGCCAGCAGTCCAAATGCAGGGGGTGGCAATTCACCCCTCCACTTT. Translation: CASSPNAGGGNSPLHF. V is TRBV27 and J is TRBJ1-6, with TRBD1 matching 7 bases. The CDR3 loop spans 16 amino acids. With 5 bases clipped from V and 7 bases from J, the junction kept 11 bases outside the gene matches. Germline V gene sequence: CDR1 MNHEY, CDR2 SMNVEV (reference sequence).

The gene calls are TRBV5-6 and TRBJ2-3, with a possible D match to TRBD1 (6 bases). CDR3 size: 16 residues. Between the trimmed V and J ends, which lost 0 bases and 4 bases, there was a span of 15 bases. In germline, CDR1 is SGHDT, CDR2 YYEEEE. The CDR3 DNA reads TGTGCCAGCAGCTTGGTCTCGTTCAGGGGTGCAGATACGCAGTATTTT. Residues: CASSLVSFRGADTQYF.

This chain connects TRBV7-6 to TRBJ2-6; D gene uncertain. This CDR3 is 17 amino acids long. Trimming pared 0 bases from V and 4 bases from J, leaving 13 bases between. Germline V lookup: CDR1 SGHVS, CDR2 FNYEAQ. The DNA of the CDR3 is TGTGCCAGCAGCTTAGCGCGGCGTTCCCGCGGGGCCAACGTCCTGACTTTC. Protein product: CASSLARRSRGANVLTF.

This clone was recorded once. The chain employs TRBV10-1 and TRBJ2-6; maybe TRBD2 (6 bases). Trimming stripped 3 bases from V and 3 bases from J, with 9 bases between. Germline V gene data show CDR1 as WNHNN and CDR2 as SYGVQD (reference sequence). CDR3 length: 15 residues. The CDR3 nucleotides read TGCGCCAGCAGTGATCTCGGGAGTGGGGCCAACGTCCTGACTTTC. The encoded protein is CASSDLGSGANVLTF.

The V gene is TRBV9, the J gene TRBJ1-2, with unresolved D. The V end lost 0 bases, the J end lost 9 bases, and 15 bases lay between the germline ends. The CDR3 loop spans 14 amino acids. Looked up from germline, CDR1 is SGDLS and CDR2 is YYNGEE. CDR3 sequence: CASSVVEGMRSYTF. The CDR3 coding sequence is TGTGCCAGCAGCGTAGTAGAGGGAATGAGAAGCTACACCTTC.

The rearrangement links TRBV27 to TRBJ2-7; D unclear. Trimming took 6 bases from V and 2 from J, leaving 2 bases between them. Germline V gene data show CDR1 as MNHEY and CDR2 as SMNVEV (reference sequence). The CDR3 runs to 10 residues. DNA for the CDR3: TGTGCCAGCAGGACCTACGAGCAGTACTTC. Translation gives CASRTYEQYF.

The gene calls are TRBV7-6 and TRBJ2-2, with 7 bases fitting TRBD1. Germline CDR1 and CDR2: SGHVS and FNYEAQ. V gave up 2 bases and J gave up 7 bases; unmatched junction bases: 4. The CDR3 contains 14 residues. In nucleotides, the CDR3 is TGTGCCAGCAGCTTAAGAGGACAGGTCGGGGAGCTGTTTTTT. It translates to CASSLRGQVGELFF.

The DNA of the CDR3 is TGTGCCAGCAGCTTCCGGTGGGGGGACACTGAAGCTTTCTTT. Amino acid sequence: CASSFRWGDTEAFF. The chain carries TRBV9 and TRBJ1-1; a possible D gene is TRBD1 (5 bases). Per germline, CDR1 SGDLS and CDR2 YYNGEE. The CDR3 extends over 14 amino acids. Trimming took 4 bases from V and 3 from J, leaving 13 bases between them.

This chain connects TRBV27 to TRBJ1-5; tentative D call: TRBD1 (6 bases). The CDR3 has 16 residues. Deletions cut 8 bases from V and 0 bases from J, with 17 bases between. Germline values: CDR1 MNHEY, CDR2 SMNVEV (reference sequence). This chain's CDR3 is CASRPSGAYSNQPQHF. The CDR3 DNA reads TGTGCCAGCCGTCCCTCGGGGGCATATAGCAATCAGCCCCAGCATTTT.

The chain couples TRBV7-2 to TRBJ2-3; 11 bases align to TRBD2. The CDR3 length is 18 residues. J gave up 3 bases and V 5 bases, and 13 bases lay outside the gene matches. From germline, CDR1 is SGHTA and CDR2 FQGNSA. CDR3 sequence reads: CASSLTYSGGAITDTQYF. CDR3 bases: TGTGCCAGCAGCCTCACCTATAGCGGGGGGGCCATTACAGATACGCAGTATTTT.

The J gene is TRBJ2-1, the V gene TRBV5-1; the D is unclear. The CDR3 contains 12 residues. Germline V gene sequence: CDR1 SGHRS, CDR2 YFSETQ. V shed 0 bases and J shed 7 bases, with 5 bases lying between them. The CDR3 region is CASSLVLNEQFF. CDR3 bases: TGCGCCAGCAGCTTGGTTTTGAATGAGCAGTTCTTC.

CDR3 loop: CASSFGSRTDTQYF. For the CDR3, the DNA is TGTGCCAGCAGCTTCGGCAGTCGCACAGATACGCAGTATTTT. The rearrangement links TRBV11-2 to TRBJ2-3; D unresolved. V lost 3 bases and J lost 1, with 8 bases in between. The CDR3 is 14 amino acids. CDR1 is SGHAT, CDR2 FQNNGV, per germline.

This rearrangement joins TRBV5-4 to TRBJ2-2, with D perhaps TRBD2 (5 bases). V shed 4 bases and J shed 5 bases, with 12 bases lying between them. The germline V gene encodes CDR1 SGHNT and CDR2 YYREEE (reference sequence). This CDR3 is 14 amino acids long. The CDR3 DNA is TGTGCCAGCAGCCTTAGGGAGAAAACCGGGGAGCTGTTTTTT. It is translated as CASSLREKTGELFF.

This chain connects TRBV10-3 to TRBJ2-1; 9 nucleotides line up with TRBD2. V shed 0 bases, J shed 3 bases, and the junction held 6 bases outside the gene matches. Germline values: CDR1 ENHRY, CDR2 SYGVKD. CDR3 size: 17 residues. CDR3 DNA: TGTGCCATCAGTGAGTCTAGCGGGGGCTCCTTCTACAATGAGCAGTTCTTC. Protein product: CAISESSGGSFYNEQFF.